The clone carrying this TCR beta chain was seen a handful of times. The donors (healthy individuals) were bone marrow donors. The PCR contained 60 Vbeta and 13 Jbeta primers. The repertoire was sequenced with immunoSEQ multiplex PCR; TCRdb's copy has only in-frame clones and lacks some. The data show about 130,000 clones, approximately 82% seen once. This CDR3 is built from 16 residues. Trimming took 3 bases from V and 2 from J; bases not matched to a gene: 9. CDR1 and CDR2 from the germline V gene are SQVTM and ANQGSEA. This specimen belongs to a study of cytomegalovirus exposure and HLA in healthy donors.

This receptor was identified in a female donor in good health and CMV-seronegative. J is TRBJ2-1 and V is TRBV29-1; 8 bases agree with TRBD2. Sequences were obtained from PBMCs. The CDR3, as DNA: TGCAGCGTTGAGGGCTCACTAGCGGCCACCTACAATGAGCAGTTCTTC. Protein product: CSVEGSLAATYNEQFF.